The entry below describes one T cell receptor beta chain. V lost 2 bases to trimming and J lost 4 bases, with 9 bases between them. The CDR3 contains 14 residues. Germline V gene sequence: CDR1 MDHEN, CDR2 SYDVKM. The data were obtained in a study of blood T cell repertoires in COVID-19. Turning to the study itself: Sites in the United States, Italy and Spain provided acute and convalescent COVID-19 samples. Sources were T cells, B-cell-depleted T cells, or PBMCs; the material itself was cDNA or gDNA.

In the source study's methods: Reference gene primer amplification gave nucleated cell count estimates. Using immunoSEQ multiplex PCR, the repertoire was profiled, and TCRdb retains in-frame clones only, with some absent. V, J and clone size were drawn from that table, and D and trimming were deduced from the DNA. The data show 250,000 or so clones, about nine tenths seen once. The source is a woman aged 40 to 55 who had recovered from COVID-19. The sequenced material came from peripheral blood. This chain links TRBV28 with TRBJ1-5; D possibly corresponds to TRBD1 (5 bases). CDR3 nucleotide sequence: TGTGCCAGCAGTTTAGCCAGGGTAAATCAGCCCCAGCATTTT. It codes for CASSLARVNQPQHF.